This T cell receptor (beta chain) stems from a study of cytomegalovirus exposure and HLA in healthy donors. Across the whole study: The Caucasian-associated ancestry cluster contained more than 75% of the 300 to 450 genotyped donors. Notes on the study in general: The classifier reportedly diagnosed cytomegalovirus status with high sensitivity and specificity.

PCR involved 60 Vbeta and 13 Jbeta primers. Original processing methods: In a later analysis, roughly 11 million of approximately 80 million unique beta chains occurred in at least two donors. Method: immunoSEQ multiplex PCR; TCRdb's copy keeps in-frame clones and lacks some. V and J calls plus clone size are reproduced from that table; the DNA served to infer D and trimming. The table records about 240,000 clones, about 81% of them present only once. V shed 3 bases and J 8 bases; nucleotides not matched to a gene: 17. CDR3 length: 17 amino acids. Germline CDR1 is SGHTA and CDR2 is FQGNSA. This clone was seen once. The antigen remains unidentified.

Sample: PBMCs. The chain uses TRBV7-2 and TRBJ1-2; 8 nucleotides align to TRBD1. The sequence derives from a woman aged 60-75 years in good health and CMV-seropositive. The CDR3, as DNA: TGTGCCAGCAGCTTGGGTCTCTACCGGGACAGGTCGAGCGGCTACACCTTC. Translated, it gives CASSLGLYRDRSSGYTF.